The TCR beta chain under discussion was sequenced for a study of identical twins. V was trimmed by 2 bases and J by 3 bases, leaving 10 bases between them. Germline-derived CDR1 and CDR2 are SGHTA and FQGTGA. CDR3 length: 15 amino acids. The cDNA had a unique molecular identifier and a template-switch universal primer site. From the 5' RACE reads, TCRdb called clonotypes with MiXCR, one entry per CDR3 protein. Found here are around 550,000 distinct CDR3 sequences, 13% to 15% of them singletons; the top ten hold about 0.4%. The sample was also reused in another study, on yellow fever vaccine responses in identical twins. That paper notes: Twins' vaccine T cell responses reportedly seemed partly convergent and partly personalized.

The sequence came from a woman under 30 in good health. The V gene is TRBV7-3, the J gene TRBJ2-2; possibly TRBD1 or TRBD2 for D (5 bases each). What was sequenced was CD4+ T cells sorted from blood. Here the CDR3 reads CASSLSPGHTGELFF. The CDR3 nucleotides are TGTGCCAGCAGCTTATCCCCGGGGCACACCGGGGAGCTGTTTTTT.